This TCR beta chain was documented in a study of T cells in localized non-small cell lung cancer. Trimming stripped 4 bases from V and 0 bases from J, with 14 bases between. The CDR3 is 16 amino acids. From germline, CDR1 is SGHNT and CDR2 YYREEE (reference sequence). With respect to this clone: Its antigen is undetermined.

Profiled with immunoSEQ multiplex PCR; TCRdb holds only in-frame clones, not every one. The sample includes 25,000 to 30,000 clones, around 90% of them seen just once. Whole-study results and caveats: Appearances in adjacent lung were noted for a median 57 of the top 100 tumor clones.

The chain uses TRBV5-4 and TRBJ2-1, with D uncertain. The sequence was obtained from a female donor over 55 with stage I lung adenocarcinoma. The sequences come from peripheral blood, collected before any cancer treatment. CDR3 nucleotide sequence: TGTGCCAGCAGCCTTGGAGAGTCCCGCTCCTACAATGAGCAGTTCTTC. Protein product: CASSLGESRSYNEQFF.